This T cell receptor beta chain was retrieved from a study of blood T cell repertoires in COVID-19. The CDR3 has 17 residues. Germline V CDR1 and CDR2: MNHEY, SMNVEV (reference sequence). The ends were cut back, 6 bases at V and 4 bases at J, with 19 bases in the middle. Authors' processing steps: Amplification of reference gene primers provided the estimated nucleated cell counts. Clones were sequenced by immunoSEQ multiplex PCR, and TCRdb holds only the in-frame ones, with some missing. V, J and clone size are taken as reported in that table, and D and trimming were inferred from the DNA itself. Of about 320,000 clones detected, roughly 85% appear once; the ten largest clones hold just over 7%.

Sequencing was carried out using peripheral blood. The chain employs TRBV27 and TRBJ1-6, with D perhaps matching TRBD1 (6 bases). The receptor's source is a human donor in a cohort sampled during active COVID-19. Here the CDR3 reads CASSSTGTEMYNSPLHF. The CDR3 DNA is TGTGCCAGCAGCTCAACAGGGACCGAGATGTATAATTCACCCCTCCACTTT.